This T cell receptor beta chain appears in the sequencing data of a study of tumor and adjacent non-tumor tissue in lung cancer. The study's findings and limits: Patients with more diverse tumor TCRs had worse survival. Tumor repertoires had a smaller top 100 clone share than normal lung.

A modified ARM-PCR protocol with three rounds of nested PCR amplified TCRbeta. Each CDR3 protein is one row after TCRdb ran MiXCR on the multiplex PCR reads. The sample consists of 70,000 to 80,000 distinct CDR3 sequences, 72% of them appearing once. The CDR3 has 12 residues. Looked up from germline, CDR1 is SEHNR and CDR2 is FQNEAQ (reference sequence). This clonotype has just a few counts. Its target is not known. The junction does not match germline at one end; this may be a read error. No cell sorting was done before RNA was extracted from the tissue. This chain joins TRBV7-9 and TRBJ2-5, with D possibly matching TRBD1 (5 bases). The sequence was obtained from a woman in her forties with non-small cell lung cancer. The sequencing sample was made of lung tumor tissue. This CDR3 reads CASSPGREIQYF. CDR3 DNA: TGTGCCAGCAGCCCAGGGCGAGAGATCCAGTACTTC.